This T cell receptor beta chain was captured by sequencing in a study of siplizumab effects on memory and regulatory T cells. Here immunoSEQ multiplex PCR was the method, and the copy in TCRdb shows in-frame clones only, minus some. This table holds about 100,000 clones, 94% found once. The junction had 4 bases not matched to a gene; V was cut back by 4 bases and J by 6 bases. The V gene's germline CDR1 is MNHNS and CDR2 SASEGT. The length of the CDR3 is 15 residues. The study, taken as a whole, reports: The authors could not assign a naive or memory phenotype to roughly 75-97% of proliferating CD4+ or CD8+ clones. It was never confirmed that proliferating Tregs from siplizumab cultures were suppressive.

Turning to this clone: Its antigen is unknown.

The TCR was taken from a human donor in good health. V usage is TRBV6-1 and J usage is TRBJ2-2; 11 bases agree with TRBD2. The sequencing input was non-Treg CD4+ T cells sorted from blood. CDR3 region: CASSVSGRDAGELFF. The CDR3 DNA reads TGTGCCAGCAGTGTTAGCGGGAGGGATGCCGGGGAGCTGTTTTTT.